This TCR beta chain comes out of a study of Ad26.COV2.S vaccination and SARS-CoV-2 variants. The sample holds one count of this clone. Treatment: around 19 received Ad26.COV2.S at low or high dose, single or two shots; five or six received placebo; per-sample allocation not given. Repertoires come from day 63 after the first vaccine or placebo injection. Assay used: immunoSEQ multiplex PCR; TCRdb lists only in-frame clones, some missing. The table includes some 500,000 clones, 75% to 90% detected once. Germline V lookup: CDR1 SGHVS, CDR2 FQNEAQ. V was clipped by 1 base and J by 7 bases, with 11 bases between them. The CDR3 extends over 14 amino acids.

The rearrangement links TRBV7-8 to TRBJ2-1, with a tentative D call TRBD1 (6 bases). This TCR was recovered from a person aged 18 to 65 who received the Ad26.COV2.S COVID-19 vaccine or a placebo. Sequencing was performed on peripheral blood, taken in a trial of Ad26.COV2.S vaccine versus placebo. CDR3 DNA: TGTGCCAGCAGCTTAGTACTAACAGGGAATGAGCAGTTCTTC. Encoded protein: CASSLVLTGNEQFF.